This T cell receptor beta chain comes out of a study of blood T cell repertoires in COVID-19. Overall study: Specimens from acute and convalescent COVID-19 originated in the United States, Italy and Spain. Nucleic acid was either cDNA or gDNA, and it came from T cells, B-cell-depleted T cells, or PBMCs.

Methods used by the authors: Cell counts per sample came from amplifying reference gene primers. TCRdb keeps only in-frame clones here, not all; method: immunoSEQ multiplex PCR. The V and J calls and the clone size are those of that table, but D and trimming were determined from the DNA. This sample carries about 86,000 clones, 82% of them seen once, and the ten largest clones take around 1.3%. Trimming took off 5 bases at V and 6 bases at J, with 8 bases between the two ends. The CDR3 consists of 12 residues. The chain employs TRBV12-3 or TRBV12-4 and TRBJ1-5; D is undetermined. The origin of this receptor is a woman older than 75 with acute or convalescent COVID-19. Sequencing used peripheral blood. The CDR3 DNA follows: TGTGCCAGCAGTGAGGTTCCTCAGCCCCAGCATTTT. Amino acids: CASSEVPQPQHF.